This TCR beta chain was sequenced during a study of blood T cells in healthy people across ages. Findings of the study overall: Naive T cell percentage strongly correlated with TCR beta diversity.

For the second PCR, which ran for 7 to 11 cycles, a sample-barcoded 5' primer and a J-beta primer mix were used. Every single cDNA molecule received a tag from a template-switch adaptor with 12 random nucleotides. All samples gave at least 2.5 million CDR3-containing paired-end reads. TCRdb used MiXCR to reprocess the 5' RACE reads, holding one entry per CDR3 protein. The table includes approximately 1.5 million distinct CDR3 sequences, 34% detected once. The total RNA that was extracted per sample amounted to at least 5.5 micrograms. This clonotype was seen more than once but under ten times. As yet, its antigen is unknown. V was pared by 6 bases and J by 8 bases, with 10 bases between. CDR3 length equals 10 residues. The germline gives CDR1 DFQATT, CDR2 SNEGSKA (reference sequence).

The sequence derives from a woman aged 30 to 39 in good health. The chain uses TRBV20-1 and TRBJ2-5, with D hard to call. The sample comprised blood. In nucleotides, the CDR3 is TGCAGTGCCCAAGGGCCTACCCAGTACTTC. This translates into CSAQGPTQYF.